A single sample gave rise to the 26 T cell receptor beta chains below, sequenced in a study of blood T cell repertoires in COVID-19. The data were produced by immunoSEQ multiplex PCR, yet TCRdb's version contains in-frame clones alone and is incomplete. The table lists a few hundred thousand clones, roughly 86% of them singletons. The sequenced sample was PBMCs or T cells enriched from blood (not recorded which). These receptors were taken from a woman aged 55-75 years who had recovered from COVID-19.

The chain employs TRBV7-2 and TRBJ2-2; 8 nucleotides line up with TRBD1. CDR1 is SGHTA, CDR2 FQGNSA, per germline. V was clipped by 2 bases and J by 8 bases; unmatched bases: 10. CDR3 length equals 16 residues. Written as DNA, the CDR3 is TGTGCCAGCAGCTTACGCCCCCCGACAGGGGCTGGGGAGCTGTTTTTT. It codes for CASSLRPPTGAGELFF. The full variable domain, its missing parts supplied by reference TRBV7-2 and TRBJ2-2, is GAGVSQSPSNKVTEKGKDVELRCDPISGHTALYWYRQSLGQGLEFLIYFQGNSAPDKSGLPSDRFSAERTGGSVSTLTIQRTQQEDSAVYLCASSLRPPTGAGELFFGEGSRLTVL.

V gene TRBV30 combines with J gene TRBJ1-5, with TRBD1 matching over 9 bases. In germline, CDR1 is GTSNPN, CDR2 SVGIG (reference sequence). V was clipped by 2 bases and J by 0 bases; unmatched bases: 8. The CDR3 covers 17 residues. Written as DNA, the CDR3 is TGTGCCTGGAGTTCCGGGACAGGGTCTAATAGCAATCAGCCCCAGCATTTT. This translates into CAWSSGTGSNSNQPQHF.

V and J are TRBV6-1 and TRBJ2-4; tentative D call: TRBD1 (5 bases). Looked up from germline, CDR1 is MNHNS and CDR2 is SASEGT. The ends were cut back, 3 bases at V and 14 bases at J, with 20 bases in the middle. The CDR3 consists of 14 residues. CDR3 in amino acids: CASSDPQLGAKEYF. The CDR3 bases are TGTGCCAGCAGTGACCCCCAGCTAGGGGCCAAGGAGTACTTC.

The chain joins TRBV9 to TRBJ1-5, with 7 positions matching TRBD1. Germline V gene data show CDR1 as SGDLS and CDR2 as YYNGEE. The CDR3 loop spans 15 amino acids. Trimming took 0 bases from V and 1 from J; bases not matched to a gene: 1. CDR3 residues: CASSVGGQSNQPQHF. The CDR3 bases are TGTGCCAGCAGCGTAGGGGGACAGAGCAATCAGCCCCAGCATTTT.

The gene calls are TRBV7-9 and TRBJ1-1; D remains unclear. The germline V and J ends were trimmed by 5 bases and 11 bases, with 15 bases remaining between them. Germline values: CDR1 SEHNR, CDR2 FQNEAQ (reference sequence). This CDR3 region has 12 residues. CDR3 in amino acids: CASSPLGRPAFF. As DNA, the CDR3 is TGTGCCAGCAGCCCGCTCGGGAGGCCGGCTTTCTTT.

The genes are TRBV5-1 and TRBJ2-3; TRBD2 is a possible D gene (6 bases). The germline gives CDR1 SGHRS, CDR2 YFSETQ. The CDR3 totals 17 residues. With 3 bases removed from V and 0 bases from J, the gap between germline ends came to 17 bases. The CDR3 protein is CASSSLGDSYSTDTQYF. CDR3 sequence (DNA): TGCGCCAGCAGCTCTCTGGGGGACTCCTATAGCACAGATACGCAGTATTTT.

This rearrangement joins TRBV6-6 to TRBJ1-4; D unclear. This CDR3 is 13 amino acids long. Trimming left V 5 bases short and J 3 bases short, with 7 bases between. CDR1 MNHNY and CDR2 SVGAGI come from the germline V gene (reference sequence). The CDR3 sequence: CASSTDSNEKLFF. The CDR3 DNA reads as TGTGCCAGCAGTACCGACTCTAATGAAAAACTGTTTTTT.

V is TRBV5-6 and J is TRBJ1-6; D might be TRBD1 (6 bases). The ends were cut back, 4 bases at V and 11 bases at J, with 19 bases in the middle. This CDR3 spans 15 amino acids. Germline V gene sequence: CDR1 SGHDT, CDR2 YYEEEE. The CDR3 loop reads CASSDLGHVGAPLHF. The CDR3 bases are TGTGCCAGCAGCGACCTGGGACATGTCGGCGCACCCCTCCACTTT.

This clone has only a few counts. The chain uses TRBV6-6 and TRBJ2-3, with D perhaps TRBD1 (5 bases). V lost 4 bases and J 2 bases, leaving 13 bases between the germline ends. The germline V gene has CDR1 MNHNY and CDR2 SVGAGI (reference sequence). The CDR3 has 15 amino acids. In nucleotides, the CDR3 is TGTGCCAGCAGTTGGGGCCTCGCGGCCACAGATACGCAGTATTTT. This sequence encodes CASSWGLAATDTQYF.

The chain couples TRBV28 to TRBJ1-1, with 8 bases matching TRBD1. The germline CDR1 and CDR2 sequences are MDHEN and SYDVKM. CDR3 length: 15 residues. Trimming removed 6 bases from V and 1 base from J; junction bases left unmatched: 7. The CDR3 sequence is CASRLRGLGNTEAFF. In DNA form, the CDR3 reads TGTGCCAGCAGACTCAGGGGGCTGGGGAACACTGAAGCTTTCTTT.

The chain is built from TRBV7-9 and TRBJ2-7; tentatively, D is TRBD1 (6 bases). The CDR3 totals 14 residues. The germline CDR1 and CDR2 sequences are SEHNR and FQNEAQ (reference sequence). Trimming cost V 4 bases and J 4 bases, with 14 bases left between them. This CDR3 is CASSSPDSPYEQYF. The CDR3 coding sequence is TGTGCCAGCAGCTCTCCGGACAGCCCATACGAGCAGTACTTC.

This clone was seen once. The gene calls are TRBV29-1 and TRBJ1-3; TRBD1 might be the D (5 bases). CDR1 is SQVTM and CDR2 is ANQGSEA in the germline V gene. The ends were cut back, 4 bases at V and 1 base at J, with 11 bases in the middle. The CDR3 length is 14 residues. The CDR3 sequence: CSVVWQGSGNTIYF. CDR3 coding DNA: TGCAGCGTTGTTTGGCAGGGTTCTGGAAACACCATATATTTT.

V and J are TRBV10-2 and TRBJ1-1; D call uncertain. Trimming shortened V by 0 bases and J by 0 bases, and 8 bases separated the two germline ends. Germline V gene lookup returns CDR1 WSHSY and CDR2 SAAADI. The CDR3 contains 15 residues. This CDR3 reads CASSESRGMNTEAFF. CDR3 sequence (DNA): TGCGCCAGCAGTGAGTCTCGGGGAATGAACACTGAAGCTTTCTTT.

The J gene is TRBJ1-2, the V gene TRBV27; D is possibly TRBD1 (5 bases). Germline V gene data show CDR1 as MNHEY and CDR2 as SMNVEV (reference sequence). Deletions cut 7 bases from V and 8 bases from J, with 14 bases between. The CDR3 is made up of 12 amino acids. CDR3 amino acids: CASTQGLQGYTF. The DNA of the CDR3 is TGTGCCAGCACCCAGGGATTACAGGGCTACACCTTC.

The CDR3, as DNA: TGTGCCAGCAGCCCGCGGTCCGCAACTAATGAAAAACTGTTTTTT. Protein product: CASSPRSATNEKLFF. V and J are TRBV3-1 (or the pseudogene TRBV3-2) and TRBJ1-4, with D unresolved. Between the trimmed V and J ends, which lost 4 bases and 0 bases, there was a span of 9 bases. The CDR3 has 15 amino acids. Germline CDR1 LGHDT, CDR2 YNNKEL (reference sequence).

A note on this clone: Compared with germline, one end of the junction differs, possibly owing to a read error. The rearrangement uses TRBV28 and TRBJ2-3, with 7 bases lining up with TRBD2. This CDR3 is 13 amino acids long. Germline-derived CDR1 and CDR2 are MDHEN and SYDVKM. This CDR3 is CTVASGVTDTQYF. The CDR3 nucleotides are TGCACCGTGGCTAGCGGAGTCACAGATACGCAGTATTTT.

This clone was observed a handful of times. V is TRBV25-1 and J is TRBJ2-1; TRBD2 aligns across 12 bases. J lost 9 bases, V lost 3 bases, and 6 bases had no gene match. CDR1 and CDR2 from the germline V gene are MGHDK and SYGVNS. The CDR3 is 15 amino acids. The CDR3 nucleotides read TGTGCCAGCAGTGACGCACTAGCGGGGGGTCGTGAGCAGTTCTTC. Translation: CASSDALAGGREQFF.

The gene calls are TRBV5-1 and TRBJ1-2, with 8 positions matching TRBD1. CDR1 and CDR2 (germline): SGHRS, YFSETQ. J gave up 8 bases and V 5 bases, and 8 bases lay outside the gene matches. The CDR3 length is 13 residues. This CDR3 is CASSRDRPQGYTF. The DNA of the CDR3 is TGCGCCAGCAGTAGGGACAGGCCCCAGGGCTACACCTTC.

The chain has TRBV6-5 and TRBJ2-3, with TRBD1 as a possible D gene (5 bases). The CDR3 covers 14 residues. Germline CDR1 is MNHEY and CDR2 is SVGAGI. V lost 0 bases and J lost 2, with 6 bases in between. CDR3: CASSYSGDTDTQYF. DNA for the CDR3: TGTGCCAGCAGTTACTCAGGGGACACAGATACGCAGTATTTT.

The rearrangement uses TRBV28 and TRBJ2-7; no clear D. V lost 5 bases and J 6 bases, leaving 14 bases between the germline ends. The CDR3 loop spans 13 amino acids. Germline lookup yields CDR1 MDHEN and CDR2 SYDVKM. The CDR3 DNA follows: TGTGCCAGCAGTCCCCACCCCCAGGCCGAGCAGTACTTC. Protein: CASSPHPQAEQYF.

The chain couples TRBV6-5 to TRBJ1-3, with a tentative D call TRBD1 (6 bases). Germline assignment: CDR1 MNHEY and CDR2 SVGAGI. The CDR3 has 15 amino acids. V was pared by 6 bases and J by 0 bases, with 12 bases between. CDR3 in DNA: TGTGCCAGCAGAGACAGGCACTACTCTGGAAACACCATATATTTT. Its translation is CASRDRHYSGNTIYF.

CDR3: CATSSGPAAGNTIYF. The CDR3, as DNA: TGTGCCACCAGCAGTGGCCCAGCGGCTGGAAACACCATATATTTT. The chain recombines TRBV15 with TRBJ1-3; D is unclear. From germline, CDR1 is LNHNV and CDR2 YYDKDF (reference sequence). V lost 3 bases, J lost 2 bases, and 11 bases lay in between. This CDR3 is 15 amino acids long.

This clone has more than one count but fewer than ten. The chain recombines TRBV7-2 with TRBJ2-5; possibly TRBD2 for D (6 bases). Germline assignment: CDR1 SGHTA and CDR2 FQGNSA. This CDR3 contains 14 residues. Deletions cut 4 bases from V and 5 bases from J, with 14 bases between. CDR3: CASSSRTIGETQYF. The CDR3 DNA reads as TGTGCCAGCAGCTCCCGGACTATAGGGGAGACCCAGTACTTC.

CDR3 bases: TGTGCCAGCAGTCTGACAGTCCCCTTAGGAAACACCATATATTTT. Amino acids: CASSLTVPLGNTIYF. The chain recombines TRBV6-5 with TRBJ1-3; D may be TRBD1 (5 bases). Germline V gene data show CDR1 as MNHEY and CDR2 as SVGAGI. Trimming took off 5 bases at V and 4 bases at J, with 15 bases between the two ends. The CDR3 extends over 15 amino acids.

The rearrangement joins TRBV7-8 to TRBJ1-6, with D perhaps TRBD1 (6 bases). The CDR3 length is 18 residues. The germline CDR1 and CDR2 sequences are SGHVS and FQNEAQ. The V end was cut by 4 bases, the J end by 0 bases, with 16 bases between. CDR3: CASSSLLTGFSYNSPLHF. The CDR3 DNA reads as TGTGCCAGCAGCTCACTTTTAACAGGGTTCTCCTATAATTCACCCCTCCACTTT.

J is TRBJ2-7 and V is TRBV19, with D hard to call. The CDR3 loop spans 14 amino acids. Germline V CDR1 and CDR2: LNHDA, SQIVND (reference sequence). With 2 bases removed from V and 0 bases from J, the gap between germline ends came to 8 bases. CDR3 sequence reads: CASSISQDSYEQYF. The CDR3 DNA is TGTGCCAGTAGTATAAGTCAGGACTCCTACGAGCAGTACTTC. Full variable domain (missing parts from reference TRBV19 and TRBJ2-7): DGGITQSPKYLFRKEGQNVTLSCEQNLNHDAMYWYRQDPGQGLRLIYYSQIVNDFQKGDIAEGYSVSREKKESFPLTVTSAQKNPTAFYLCASSISQDSYEQYFGPGTRLTVT.